This passage covers 9 T cell receptor beta chains from one sample sequenced in a study of shared clonotypes between healthy human individuals. The table came from immunoSEQ multiplex PCR; TCRdb's copy has only in-frame clones and leaves some out. The sample has about 2.3 million clones; 80% to 95% are singletons. The sequencing input was naive CD4+ T cells from PBMCs. Specified subset: CD45RA+ positively selected. The receptor set was obtained from a man between 18 and 35 years old in good health. Some clones in this sample may be carry-over from other donors' samples.

The chain has TRBV18 and TRBJ1-1; possible D gene TRBD1, 5 bases. The V end was cut by 3 bases, the J end by 1 base, with 9 bases between. CDR1 is KGHSH and CDR2 is LQKENI in the germline V gene. This CDR3 spans 14 amino acids. The CDR3 nucleotides are TGTGCCAGCTCACCGGGACGGAAGAACACTGAAGCTTTCTTT. Encoded protein: CASSPGRKNTEAFF.

On this clone: Other nucleotide sequences from this sample produce the same CDR3. The chain has TRBV29-1 and TRBJ1-2, with a tentative D call TRBD1 (5 bases). Germline CDR1 is SQVTM and CDR2 is ANQGSEA. V lost 3 bases and J lost 2, with 7 bases in between. CDR3 length: 12 residues. The CDR3 is CSVDGGNYGYTF. In DNA, the CDR3 is TGCAGCGTTGATGGGGGGAACTATGGCTACACCTTC.

V and J are TRBV5-4 and TRBJ2-5, with unresolved D. The CDR3 sequence is 19 residues long. CDR1 is SGHNT and CDR2 is YYREEE in the germline V gene (reference sequence). Trimming cost V 1 base and J 0 bases, with 22 bases left between them. In DNA, the CDR3 is TGTGCCAGCAGCTTGCACAAACGGACCGACGGTCGGTACCAAGAGACCCAGTACTTC. This translates into CASSLHKRTDGRYQETQYF.

The chain recombines TRBV29-1 with TRBJ2-7; D remains unclear. The CDR3 runs 14 residues. Germline V gene sequence: CDR1 SQVTM, CDR2 ANQGSEA. Trimming removed 7 bases at V and 6 bases at J, with 22 bases between. The CDR3 region has the DNA TGCAGCGCTTTAGAGCGTCTCGGGTTGAGCGAGCAGTACTTC. Translation: CSALERLGLSEQYF.

The rearrangement links TRBV5-6 to TRBJ2-5; D gene ambiguous. Germline V CDR1 and CDR2: SGHDT, YYEEEE. This CDR3 has 17 amino acids. The V gene lost 0 bases and the J gene lost 9 bases, with 24 bases spanning the gap. In DNA, the CDR3 is TGTGCCAGCAGCTTGGAGGTGGGGTCGCAGTCCCGAAAGGCCCAGTACTTC. Its translation: CASSLEVGSQSRKAQYF.

CDR3 protein: CASSLAKGASYEQYF. In DNA, the CDR3 is TGTGCCAGCAGCTTAGCCAAGGGGGCTAGCTACGAGCAGTACTTC. The chain is built from TRBV7-8 and TRBJ2-7; the match to TRBD1 covers 7 bases. J was trimmed by 3 bases and V by 0 bases; bases with no gene match: 5. CDR1 and CDR2 (germline): SGHVS, FQNEAQ. This CDR3 spans 15 amino acids.

The CDR3 region is CATESGFQETQYF. The CDR3 DNA follows: TGTGCCACCGAATCGGGTTTCCAAGAGACCCAGTACTTC. The genes are TRBV15 and TRBJ2-5; D ambiguous. CDR1 and CDR2 from the germline V gene are LNHNV and YYDKDF (reference sequence). The CDR3 has 13 residues. The V end lost 8 bases, the J end lost 1 base, and 11 bases lay between the germline ends.

Details on this clone: Additional DNA sequences in this sample encode the identical CDR3. The V and J genes are TRBV29-1 and TRBJ2-5, with D uncertain. In germline, CDR1 is SQVTM, CDR2 ANQGSEA. The CDR3 is made up of 10 amino acids. V was clipped by 7 bases and J by 5 bases, with 8 bases between them. The CDR3 coding sequence is TGCAGCGGAGGAGAGGAGACCCAGTACTTC. Protein product: CSGGEETQYF.

Note on this clone: A junction end diverges from the germline sequence, so it may reflect a read error. The V and J genes are TRBV5-1 and TRBJ2-2; D gene ambiguous. The CDR3 has 14 residues. Per the germline V gene, CDR1 is SGHRS and CDR2 is YFSETQ. CDR3 in DNA: TGTGCCAGCAGCAAAGGATGGGAAACCGGGGAGCTGTTTTTT. Encoded protein: CASSKGWETGELFF. Variable domain in full (rest from reference TRBV5-1 and TRBJ2-2): KAGVTQTPRYLIKTRGQQVTLSCSPISGHRSVSWYQQTPGQGLQFLFEYFSETQRNKGNFPGRFSGRQFSNSRSEMNVSTLELGDSALYLCASSKGWETGELFFGEGSRLTVL.